The entry below gives a single T cell receptor beta chain sequence along with its context. This clone's antigen is unknown. The CDR3 goes on 3 residues after the read ends, and that part is filled in from the germline J gene. The immunoSEQ assay was used for deep sequencing of the TCR beta chain. The paper's data handling went like this. Only productive TCR beta rearrangements were used to calculate clonotype frequencies. In TCRdb, the immuneACCESS table is reduced to in-frame sequences with V and J assigned. These tables do not hold every clone; where another copy was compared, an unresolved V gene accounts for under half, and the others remain unexplained. For V, J and clone size, that table is used; D and trimming come from the DNA. This sample's table contains fewer than 30,000 clones. 1.9% of the sample belongs to the ten largest clones. The treatment or condition label corresponds to: autologous CTL019 cells: CD19 CAR with 4-1BB and CD3 zeta domains. TCR zeta and 4-1BB costimulatory signaling domains were built into the CD19 CAR. Leukapheresis was used to collect T cells from peripheral blood for manufacturing CTL019. The DNeasy Blood and Tissue Kit was used to extract genomic DNA from pre-infusion T cells, peripheral blood, or sorted post-infusion T cells.

The sample originates from a study of TET2 disruption in CD19-targeted CAR T cells (dated by TCRdb to 2016 to 2019). Regarding the study in general: Sample numbers were set by the original clinical trial design and sample availability, with no additional inclusion criteria.

General study outcomes and caveats: The conclusions drawn about the patient's CAR T cells were based on extensive analysis of just one subject.

Relative to germline, V is 3 bases shorter and J is 6 bases shorter, with 11 bases between their ends. From a lookup of the germline V gene (reference sequence), CDR1 and CDR2 are DFQATT and SNEGSKA. From its cysteine to its phenylalanine, the CDR3 spans 12 amino acids. The DNA has 27 bases, all within the CDR3, and is read from base 1. The receptor was derived from a man between 65 and 85 years old with chronic lymphocytic leukemia. The sequencing here drew on CD8- CAR+ T cells sorted from cultured blood T cells, taken for CD19 CAR T cell therapy. The cell subset or site label here, explained by the study, means: CD8-negative CAR-positive T cells from the infusion product. The rearranged segments are TRBV20-1 and TRBJ1-1, with a tentative D gene TRBD1 over 6 matching bases. The CDR3 reads as follows: CSASLQGSEAFF. Incomplete CDR3 DNA: TGCAGTGCTAGCCTCCAGGGGTCTGAA.